This T cell receptor beta chain was retrieved from a study of T-cell memory formation after mild COVID-19. Germline loops: CDR1 SGHTA, CDR2 FQGNSA. The CDR3 is 12 residues long. V shed 3 bases and J shed 7 bases, with 9 bases lying between them. In this sample, this clonotype turned up a few times. Its target is unknown. General study results and limits: For contracting clones, CD4+ ones sat mainly in CM and EM, CD8+ in EMRA. CD4+ bias marked clones expanding day 15 to 37, unlike balanced contracting clones. Pre-infection memory carried some responding clones, suggesting that cross-reactive memory joined.

TCR alpha and TCR beta cDNA libraries with sample barcodes and UMIs came from 5'RACE using constant-segment primers. TCRdb ran MiXCR on the 5' RACE reads and lists one entry per CDR3 protein. The sample consists of about half a million distinct CDR3 sequences, 15% to 20% of them appearing once. The origin of this receptor is an adult woman who had mild COVID-19 (a few samples of this study predate the infection). Cell type and time point are not known. The sample was PBMCs or a T cell subset sorted from them (not recorded which). V gene TRBV7-2 combines with J gene TRBJ1-2, with D possibly matching TRBD1 (5 bases). In DNA form, the CDR3 reads TGTGCCAGCAGCTTCGCCGGGACTGGCTACACCTTC. The encoded protein is CASSFAGTGYTF.